This TCR beta chain was sequenced in a study of cytomegalovirus exposure and HLA in healthy donors. Broader study findings: CMV serostatus was the only recorded immune exposure for donors. According to the study, 150 to 200 TCR beta chains were cytomegalovirus-associated.

With 60 Vbeta and 13 Jbeta primers, the PCR was carried out. Only in-frame clones appear in the TCRdb table, and some are missing; sequencing was by immunoSEQ multiplex PCR. The sample includes 140,000 or so clones, roughly 62% of them seen just once. With regard to this clone: The antigen remains undetermined. The sample carries other DNA sequences with the same CDR3.

This sequence originates from a male donor in good health and CMV-seronegative. The sample comprised PBMCs.

CDR3 in amino acids: CASSLGRNTEAFF. CDR3 coding DNA: TGTGCCAGCAGCTTGGGCAGGAACACTGAAGCTTTCTTT. J is TRBJ1-1 and V is TRBV7-6; D is unresolved. The CDR3 totals 13 residues. The germline gives CDR1 SGHVS, CDR2 FNYEAQ. Between the trimmed V and J ends, which lost 3 bases and 1 base, there was a span of 6 bases.